This note documents a single TCR beta chain sequence. Its specificity is not known. This specimen comes from a study of shared clonotypes between healthy human individuals. Study-wide points: Among non-shared clonotypes, generation probabilities were lower than among those shared by all four donors.

The assay used deep level. TCRdb keeps only in-frame clones here, not all; method: immunoSEQ multiplex PCR. The sample includes around 2.3 million clones, approximately 95% of them seen just once. The germline V gene has CDR1 MNHNS and CDR2 SASEGT. The CDR3 extends over 14 amino acids. Trimming at V came to 6 bases and at J to 12 bases, leaving 11 bases not matched to a gene. The sequence was collected from a man aged 18 to 30 in good health. The rearrangement links TRBV6-1 to TRBJ1-4; 9 bases line up with TRBD1. Input material: naive CD4+ T cells sorted from blood. Stated subset: CD45RA+ positively selected. The CDR3 protein is CASSPTGGLRELFF. Here the CDR3 DNA reads TGTGCCAGCAGCCCGACAGGGGGGCTGAGGGAACTGTTTTTT.